A selection of T cell receptor beta chains follows, all from one sample in a study of graft-versus-host responses after intestinal transplantation. These TCRs are of unknown antigen specificity. The data were produced by immunoSEQ multiplex PCR, yet TCRdb's version contains in-frame clones alone and is incomplete. This table has some 50,000 clones, 84% appearing once. The sequenced sample was unstimulated CD4+ T cells sorted from spleen or lymph node cells, obtained before transplant. Source of these receptors: a human donor who was the organ donor for an intestinal transplant. The CDR3 runs from the conserved cysteine through the conserved F or W. The D gene is left open where the match is weak. A clone size is listed for some rows: how often the clone was seen (once, few, many), or a class if it is expanded.

size	D	J	V	length	CDR3	DNA
-	TRBD2	TRBJ2-1	TRBV30	16	CAWRGTSGRGYNEQFF	TGTGCCTGGAGGGGGACTAGCGGGAGGGGCTACAATGAGCAGTTCTTC
-	-	TRBJ1-5	TRBV30	14	CAWSGGQENQPQHF	TGTGCCTGGAGTGGTGGGCAGGAGAATCAGCCCCAGCATTTT
-	-	TRBJ2-7	TRBV6-5	15	CAILRGSPSSYEQYF	TGTGCCATCCTGAGGGGATCTCCGAGCTCCTACGAGCAGTACTTC
-	TRBD1	TRBJ1-2	TRBV27	13	CASSLTGFMSYTF	TGTGCCAGCAGTTTGACAGGGTTTATGAGCTACACCTTC
few	TRBD1	TRBJ2-7	TRBV5-6	15	CASSLAGQGAWEQYF	TGTGCCAGCAGCTTGGCGGGACAGGGGGCCTGGGAGCAGTACTTC
-	-	TRBJ1-5	TRBV27	13	CASRGHSNQPQHF	TGTGCCAGCAGGGGACATAGCAATCAGCCCCAGCATTTT
-	TRBD2	TRBJ2-5	TRBV6-6	15	CASRRQRGGRETQYF	TGTGCCAGCAGGCGCCAGCGGGGGGGCCGGGAGACCCAGTACTTC
-	-	TRBJ1-2	TRBV5-4	14	CASSRGGENYGYTF	TGTGCCAGCAGCAGAGGAGGGGAGAACTATGGCTACACCTTC
-	-	TRBJ1-4	TRBV7-9	13	CASSRTVNEKLFF	TGTGCCAGCAGCCGGACAGTTAATGAAAAACTGTTTTTT
-	-	TRBJ2-5	TRBV19	14	CASTPEVYGETQYF	TGTGCCAGTACCCCCGAGGTATACGGGGAGACCCAGTACTTC
-	-	TRBJ2-1	TRBV7-2	14	CASSLAAPGHEQFF	TGTGCCAGCAGCTTAGCGGCTCCTGGCCATGAGCAGTTCTTC
-	-	TRBJ1-5	TRBV6-1	14	CASRPRVPNQPQHF	TGTGCCAGCAGACCCAGGGTCCCAAATCAGCCCCAGCATTTT
-	-	TRBJ1-2	TRBV29-1	12	CSVVLGNYGYTF	TGCAGCGTTGTGCTGGGGAACTATGGCTACACCTTC
-	TRBD2	TRBJ2-7	TRBV4-1	14	CASSQTSGGYEQYF	TGCGCCAGCAGCCAGACTAGCGGGGGGTACGAGCAGTACTTC
few	-	TRBJ2-3	TRBV5-1	14	CASVLGVGTDTQYF	TGCGCCAGCGTGCTCGGTGTAGGGACAGATACGCAGTATTTT
-	TRBD1	TRBJ1-6	TRBV7-9	15	CASSPERTGRAPLHF	TGTGCCAGCAGCCCTGAGAGGACAGGACGTGCACCCCTCCACTTT
few	TRBD2	TRBJ2-1	TRBV5-1	15	CASSAGLAGGWEQFF	TGCGCCAGCAGCGCGGGACTAGCGGGAGGGTGGGAGCAGTTCTTC
-	TRBD2	TRBJ2-7	TRBV7-9	16	CASSLGSGGMGYEQYF	TGTGCCAGCAGCTTAGGTAGCGGGGGCATGGGATACGAGCAGTACTTC
-	-	TRBJ1-1	TRBV9	17	CASSVGPKAGMNTEAFF	TGTGCCAGCAGCGTAGGACCCAAGGCCGGGATGAACACTGAAGCTTTCTTT
once	TRBD2	TRBJ2-3	TRBV11-2	16	CASSLKRGRHTDTQYF	TGTGCCAGCAGCTTAAAGCGGGGGAGACACACAGATACGCAGTATTTT
-	-	TRBJ2-7	TRBV15	13	CATSRDRQYEQYF	TGTGCCACCAGCAGAGATCGACAGTACGAGCAGTACTTC
-	TRBD2	TRBJ2-3	TRBV18	16	CASCTLAAGDKDTQYF	TGTGCCAGCTGCACGTTAGCGGCGGGAGACAAAGATACGCAGTATTTT
-	-	TRBJ1-2	TRBV6-5	13	CASSYWERLGYTF	TGTGCCAGCAGTTACTGGGAGAGACTCGGCTACACCTTC
-	TRBD2	TRBJ2-7	TRBV10-3	13	CAISGTSGSEQYF	TGTGCCATCAGTGGGACTAGCGGGAGCGAGCAGTACTTC
-	-	TRBJ1-1	TRBV11-2	14	CASSSGGMNTEAFF	TGTGCCAGCAGCTCGGGGGGCATGAACACTGAAGCTTTCTTT
few	-	TRBJ1-2	TRBV6-5	16	CASSYRSGAGHYGYTF	TGTGCCAGCAGTTACAGGTCGGGGGCGGGGCACTATGGCTACACCTTC
-	-	TRBJ2-1	TRBV11-2	14	CASSLDRPGDEQFF	TGTGCCAGCAGCTTAGATAGGCCTGGCGATGAGCAGTTCTTC
-	-	TRBJ2-5	TRBV9	14	CASSVDRAGETQYF	TGTGCCAGCAGCGTAGACAGGGCCGGAGAGACCCAGTACTTC
-	TRBD2	TRBJ2-1	TRBV7-9	15	CASSHGLVSYNEQFF	TGTGCCAGCAGCCACGGACTAGTCTCCTACAATGAGCAGTTCTTC
-	-	TRBJ2-7	TRBV5-1	14	CASRQIGGSYEQYF	TGCGCCAGCAGACAGATAGGGGGATCCTACGAGCAGTACTTC
-	-	TRBJ1-4	TRBV6-5	16	CASSYTTGIKDEKLFF	TGTGCCAGCAGTTACACGACGGGGATCAAGGATGAAAAACTGTTTTTT
-	TRBD2	TRBJ2-1	TRBV2	15	CASSDLAGGRGEQFF	TGTGCCAGCAGTGATCTAGCGGGGGGGCGCGGGGAGCAGTTCTTC
-	-	TRBJ1-3	TRBV5-8	16	CASTLGISPSGNTIYF	TGTGCCAGCACCTTGGGAATTTCCCCCTCTGGAAACACCATATATTTT
-	TRBD1	TRBJ2-7	TRBV5-1	15	CASSLEGTGYYEQYF	TGCGCCAGCAGCTTGGAGGGGACAGGGTACTACGAGCAGTACTTC
-	TRBD2	TRBJ2-3	TRBV19	15	CASSILAGPTDTQYF	TGTGCCAGTAGTATTCTAGCGGGGCCCACAGATACGCAGTATTTT
-	TRBD1	TRBJ2-3	TRBV10-1	16	CASSESTGGMTDTQYF	TGCGCCAGCAGTGAGTCGACAGGGGGGATGACAGATACGCAGTATTTT
-	TRBD1	TRBJ1-2	TRBV19	12	CASDRGDYGYTF	TGTGCCAGTGACAGGGGCGACTATGGCTACACCTTC
-	-	TRBJ1-3	TRBV5-1	11	CASSLGDTIYF	TGCGCCAGCAGCTTGGGGGACACCATATATTTT
-	-	TRBJ2-1	TRBV6-5	15	CASSYLGGDYNEQFF	TGTGCCAGCAGTTACTTAGGGGGGGACTACAATGAGCAGTTCTTC
-	-	TRBJ1-2	TRBV5-1	13	CASSLTKPYGYTF	TGCGCCAGCAGCTTGACGAAACCCTATGGCTACACCTTC
once	-	TRBJ1-2	TRBV19	14	CASSDVGETYGYTF	TGTGCCAGTAGTGATGTGGGGGAAACCTATGGCTACACCTTC
-	TRBD1	TRBJ2-7	TRBV2	14	CATRATGGSYEQYF	TGTGCCACCCGCGCGACAGGGGGCTCCTACGAGCAGTACTTC
-	-	TRBJ2-2	TRBV18	15	CASSPGTEIYRELFF	TGTGCCAGCTCCCCCGGGACGGAAATCTATCGGGAGCTGTTTTTT
once	TRBD1	TRBJ1-1	TRBV19	14	CASSMDRGNTEAFF	TGTGCCAGTAGTATGGACAGGGGCAACACTGAAGCTTTCTTT
-	TRBD1	TRBJ1-3	TRBV4-1	18	CASSQRQGVGESGNTIYF	TGCGCCAGCAGCCAAAGACAGGGGGTGGGTGAATCTGGAAACACCATATATTTT
-	TRBD1	TRBJ1-1	TRBV15	18	CATSREKGQGAMNTEAFF	TGTGCCACCAGCAGAGAGAAGGGACAGGGGGCCATGAACACTGAAGCTTTCTTT
-	TRBD2	TRBJ2-5	TRBV7-2	15	CASSFLQGGWETQYF	TGTGCCAGCAGCTTCCTCCAGGGAGGGTGGGAGACCCAGTACTTC
-	-	TRBJ1-2	TRBV7-9	13	CASSFKGSYGYTF	TGTGCCAGCAGCTTTAAGGGAAGCTATGGCTACACCTTC
-	-	TRBJ2-3	TRBV4-1	17	CASSQLVAVSSTDTQYF	TGCGCCAGCAGCCAACTGGTAGCGGTTTCTAGCACAGATACGCAGTATTTT
-	TRBD2	TRBJ2-3	TRBV4-1	16	CASSQGLAGGTDTQYF	TGCGCCAGCAGCCAAGGACTAGCGGGAGGCACAGATACGCAGTATTTT
-	TRBD1	TRBJ2-5	TRBV11-2	17	CASSSNWDRVEGETQYF	TGTGCCAGCAGCTCTAACTGGGACAGGGTTGAGGGAGAGACCCAGTACTTC
-	TRBD1	TRBJ2-7	TRBV7-2	12	CASSFTGVEQYF	TGTGCCAGCAGCTTTACAGGGGTGGAGCAGTACTTC
-	TRBD1	TRBJ1-2	TRBV6-5	13	CASAQTGGLGYTF	TGTGCCAGCGCCCAGACAGGGGGCCTTGGCTACACCTTC
-	TRBD1	TRBJ1-4	TRBV2	14	CASSGGTGGWKLFF	TGTGCCAGCAGCGGTGGGACAGGGGGATGGAAACTGTTTTTT
-	-	TRBJ2-2	TRBV4-3	14	CASSQVHNTGELFF	TGCGCCAGCAGCCAAGTTCATAACACCGGGGAGCTGTTTTTT
-	TRBD1	TRBJ2-5	TRBV30	12	CAWTQGADEQYF	TGTGCCTGGACACAGGGGGCGGATGAGCAGTACTTC
-	TRBD1	TRBJ1-5	TRBV5-5	16	CASSLGQGKGNQPQHF	TGTGCCAGCAGCTTGGGACAGGGGAAAGGCAATCAGCCCCAGCATTTT
-	-	TRBJ1-3	TRBV5-5	15	CASSVSGSPGNTIYF	TGTGCCAGCAGCGTATCAGGGAGCCCTGGAAACACCATATATTTT
-	-	TRBJ1-5	TRBV21-1	15	CASRDRDDINQPQHF	TGTGCCAGCAGAGACAGGGATGATATCAATCAGCCCCAGCATTTT